Shown below are 5 T cell receptor beta chains from a single sample sequenced in a study of control samples from healthy donors and cancer patients. The repertoire was sequenced with immunoSEQ multiplex PCR; TCRdb's copy has only in-frame clones and lacks some. Here the sample spans around 82,000 clones, approximately 89% being singletons. The sequencing sample was made of blood. The origin of the receptors is a man in his fifties in good health.

The CDR3 sequence is CASSVGQGRNTEAFF. In DNA form, the CDR3 reads TGTGCCAGCAGTGTGGGACAGGGACGGAACACTGAAGCTTTCTTT. The chain couples TRBV2 to TRBJ1-1, with 9 bases matching TRBD1. V shed 4 bases, J shed 1 base, and the junction held 4 bases outside the gene matches. The V gene's germline CDR1 is SNHLY and CDR2 FYNNEI. The CDR3 runs to 15 residues. Supplemented by reference TRBV2 and TRBJ1-1, the full variable domain reads EPEVTQTPSHQVTQMGQEVILRCVPISNHLYFYWYRQILGQKVEFLVSFYNNEISEKSEIFDDQFSVERPDGSNFTLKIRSTKLEDSAMYFCASSVGQGRNTEAFFGQGTRLTVV.

The gene calls are TRBV5-6 and TRBJ2-5; D could derive from TRBD1 or TRBD2 (6 bases each). The CDR3 is 15 residues long. Germline V gene lookup returns CDR1 SGHDT and CDR2 YYEEEE. V lost 6 bases, J lost 5 bases, and 20 bases lay in between. This CDR3 reads CASTVDEGGPETQYF. CDR3 DNA: TGTGCCAGCACCGTGGATGAGGGGGGCCCGGAGACCCAGTACTTC. The variable domain in full, with the rest retrieved from reference TRBV5-6 and TRBJ2-5, is DAGVTQSPTHLIKTRGQQVTLRCSPKSGHDTVSWYQQALGQGPQFIFQYYEEEERQRGNFPDRFSGHQFPNYSSELNVNALLLGDSALYLCASTVDEGGPETQYFGPGTRLLVL.

At least ten counts were recorded for this clone. The J gene is TRBJ2-2, the V gene TRBV7-3, with D possibly TRBD1 on 6 matching bases. V was pared by 5 bases and J by 2 bases, with 9 bases between. CDR1 and CDR2 from the germline V gene are SGHTA and FQGTGA. The CDR3 is 14 amino acids. CDR3 sequence reads: CASSRDTNTGELFF. The CDR3 nucleotides are TGTGCCAGCAGCAGGGACACCAACACCGGGGAGCTGTTTTTT. Combining the CDR3 with reference TRBV7-3 and TRBJ2-2 gives the whole variable domain GAGVSQTPSNKVTEKGKYVELRCDPISGHTALYWYRQSLGQGPEFLIYFQGTGAADDSGLPNDRFFAVRPEGSVSTLKIQRTERGDSAVYLCASSRDTNTGELFFGEGSRLTVL.

The genes are TRBV10-3 and TRBJ2-2, with D tentatively TRBD1 (6 bases). The CDR3 runs 15 residues. V dropped 10 bases and J dropped 0 bases, with 15 bases sitting between them. The germline V gene has CDR1 ENHRY and CDR2 SYGVKD. CDR3 residues: CATAFGTTNTGELFF. The CDR3 DNA reads as TGTGCCACAGCCTTCGGGACAACGAACACCGGGGAGCTGTTTTTT.

The J gene is TRBJ1-6, the V gene TRBV27; possible D gene TRBD1, 5 bases. The germline V gene encodes CDR1 MNHEY and CDR2 SMNVEV (reference sequence). The CDR3 has 13 residues. Deletions cut 3 bases from V and 11 bases from J, with 11 bases between. CDR3 DNA: TGTGCCAGCAGTTTGACAGAGCGGGCACCCCTCCACTTT. Its translation: CASSLTERAPLHF.